Shown below are 11 T cell receptor beta chains from a single sample sequenced in a study of breast tumors, draining lymph nodes, adjacent tissues. Breast cancer patients provided tissue from their axillary draining lymph nodes. One entry per CDR3 protein results from TCRdb running MiXCR on the multiplex PCR reads. The table includes approximately 130,000 distinct CDR3 sequences, 21% detected once. The material sequenced was axillary lymph node tissue. The receptors were sampled from a female donor with breast cancer. Some clones in this sample may be carry-over from other donors' samples.

CDR3 sequence reads: CASSPGQPRTQYF. DNA of the CDR3: TGTGCCAGCTCACCGGGACAGCCTCGGACCCAGTACTTC. This rearrangement joins TRBV18 to TRBJ2-5, with 7 bases fitting TRBD1. This CDR3 comprises 13 residues. Per the germline V gene, CDR1 is KGHSH and CDR2 is LQKENI. With V trimmed by 3 bases and J by 7 bases, 5 bases remained unmatched.

This clonotype came up many times. The rearrangement uses TRBV2 and TRBJ2-5, with 10 nucleotides matching TRBD2. This CDR3 contains 13 residues. The V gene end was trimmed by 5 bases and the J gene end by 4 bases; junction bases not matched to a gene: 1. CDR1 and CDR2 (germline): SNHLY, FYNNEI. CDR3 amino acids: CASSLAGAETQYF. The CDR3 DNA sequence: TGTGCCAGCAGTCTAGCGGGAGCAGAGACCCAGTACTTC.

This clonotype has only one observation. This clone may be a read error of a much larger clone one base away. CDR3 nucleotide sequence: TGTGCCAGCAGCTCCAAGGACGGTGGCTCTGGAAACACCGTATATTTT. Translation gives CASSSKDGGSGNTVYF. This chain uses TRBV11-3 with TRBJ1-3; D gene ambiguous. Germline V gives CDR1 SGHNT, CDR2 YENEEA. This CDR3 has 16 residues.

This clonotype has ten or more counts. This sequence joins TRBV10-3 and TRBJ1-3; D ambiguous. The CDR3 sequence is 12 residues long. The germline V and J ends were trimmed by 4 bases and 4 bases, with 5 bases remaining between them. Germline CDR1 is ENHRY and CDR2 is SYGVKD. CDR3 amino acids: CAISGTGNTIYF. The DNA for the CDR3 is TGTGCCATCAGTGGTACGGGAAACACCATATATTTT.

In its sample, this clonotype was seen many times. The chain uses TRBV6-5 and TRBJ1-5, with D possibly matching TRBD1 (6 bases). In germline, CDR1 is MNHEY, CDR2 SVGAGI. The CDR3 runs to 13 residues. V was trimmed by 2 bases and J by 5 bases, leaving 7 bases between them. CDR3 in amino acids: CASSYNRDQPQHF. CDR3 in DNA: TGTGCCAGCAGTTACAACAGGGATCAGCCCCAGCATTTT.

Points on this clonotype: A much bigger clone sits one base away, suggesting this may be a read error. The chain uses TRBV7-9 and TRBJ2-2; 7 bases are a match to TRBD2. Trimming removed 7 bases from V and 6 bases from J; junction bases left unmatched: 20. The CDR3 contains 18 residues. Germline CDR1 reads SEHNR; CDR2 reads FQNEAQ (reference sequence). The CDR3 is CASNSLAVHQRGAGELFF. The CDR3 nucleotides read TGTGCCAGCAACTCGCTAGCGGTCCATCAGAGAGGGGCCGGGGAGCTGTTTTTT. Using reference TRBV7-9 and TRBJ2-2 for the parts outside the CDR3, the full variable domain is DTGVSQNPRHKITKRGQNVTFRCDPISEHNRLYWYRQTLGQGPEFLTYFQNEAQLEKSRLLSDRFSAERPKGSFSTLEIQRTEQGDSAMYLCASNSLAVHQRGAGELFFGEGSRLTVL.

The sample holds many counts of this clonotype. V usage is TRBV20-1 and J usage is TRBJ2-7, with 11 bases that match TRBD2. J gave up 3 bases and V 0 bases, and 10 bases lay outside the gene matches. CDR3 size: 17 residues. Germline lookup yields CDR1 DFQATT and CDR2 SNEGSKA (reference sequence). For the CDR3, the DNA is TGCAGTGCTAGAGATCACAAGGGACTAGCGGATGACTACGAGCAGTACTTC. This sequence encodes CSARDHKGLADDYEQYF.

This clonotype was counted ten times or more. This chain connects TRBV2 to TRBJ2-3, with TRBD1 matching 8 bases. Unmatched junction bases numbered 5, after V lost 2 bases and J lost 1 base. CDR3 length: 16 amino acids. Germline CDR1 and CDR2: SNHLY and FYNNEI. CDR3 nucleotide sequence: TGTGCCAGCAGTGAAAATAGGGGACAGGGCACAGATACGCAGTATTTT. It encodes CASSENRGQGTDTQYF.

Comments on this clonotype: A much more abundant neighbour one base away suggests this may be a read error. V usage is TRBV15 and J usage is TRBJ2-7, with D maybe TRBD2 (6 bases). Germline lookup yields CDR1 LNHNV and CDR2 YYDKDF (reference sequence). CDR3 length equals 13 residues. V was clipped by 6 bases and J by 4 bases, with 13 bases between them. CDR3 DNA sequence: TGTGCCACCAGTACGGGAGAAGCGTACGAGCAGTACTTC. It is translated as CATSTGEAYEQYF.

In the case of this clonotype: A much larger clone differs from this one at a single base, so this may be a read error. This CDR3 reads CASSRDRGGHNEQFF. As DNA, the CDR3 is TGTGCCAGCAGCCGTGATAGGGGGGGTCACAATGAGCAGTTCTTC. This chain connects TRBV6-5 to TRBJ2-1; possible D gene TRBD2, 7 bases. V dropped 6 bases and J dropped 5 bases, with 17 bases sitting between them. This CDR3 has 15 amino acids. Per germline, CDR1 MNHEY and CDR2 SVGAGI.

V is TRBV6-1 and J is TRBJ1-5; unclear D gene. Trimming stripped 3 bases from V and 4 bases from J, with 4 bases between. Per the germline V gene, CDR1 is MNHNS and CDR2 is SASEGT. The CDR3 covers 12 residues. The DNA of the CDR3 is TGTGCCAGCAGTGAGACGAATCAGCCCCAGCATTTT. This translates into CASSETNQPQHF.